The 13 T cell receptor beta chains below come from one sample, sequenced in a study of OX40 agonist ivuxolimab in advanced cancers. This table comes from immunoSEQ multiplex PCR, and its TCRdb copy is limited to in-frame clones, with some not included. This sample yields about 94,000 clones, of which roughly 84% are seen a single time; around 0.3% belongs to the top ten. The sample in question was CD4+ or CD8+ T cells sorted from blood, obtained in a trial of the OX40 agonist ivuxolimab. These receptors all stem from an adult with an advanced solid tumor such as melanoma, head and neck, liver or kidney cancer.

This clone was counted a single time. The chain carries TRBV6-5 and TRBJ2-1; a weak D match, TRBD1 (5 bases). Per the germline V gene, CDR1 is MNHEY and CDR2 is SVGAGI. V was pared by 6 bases and J by 4 bases, with 10 bases between. CDR3 length equals 13 residues. The CDR3 is CASRQGPYNEQFF. The CDR3, as DNA: TGTGCCAGCAGGCAGGGCCCTTACAATGAGCAGTTCTTC.

This chain links TRBV6-1 with TRBJ1-2; 8 positions match TRBD1. V lost 0 bases, J lost 7 bases, and 7 bases stayed unmatched. Germline values: CDR1 MNHNS, CDR2 SASEGT. This CDR3 spans 15 amino acids. CDR3 nucleotides: TGTGCCAGCAGTGAAGCGCTCGGACAGGGCTTTGGCTACACCTTC. The encoded protein is CASSEALGQGFGYTF.

V usage is TRBV6-1 and J usage is TRBJ2-5; 9 nucleotides align to TRBD2. Germline V gene sequence: CDR1 MNHNS, CDR2 SASEGT. This CDR3 region has 17 residues. Trimming cost V 0 bases and J 5 bases; bases outside gene matches: 10. CDR3 bases: TGTGCCAGCAGTGAAGCCGCGGGCCTCGCGGGGGGGGAGACCCAGTACTTC. This codes for CASSEAAGLAGGETQYF.

This clone has a single count. Other DNA variants within this sample encode the same CDR3. The chain employs TRBV2 and TRBJ2-3, with 8 bases identical to TRBD2. After removal of 8 bases from V and 6 bases from J, the junction contained 13 bases not matched to a gene. The CDR3 is made up of 15 amino acids. Germline CDR1 SNHLY, CDR2 FYNNEI. The CDR3 here is CASPAWRGESDTQYF. The DNA of the CDR3 is TGTGCCAGCCCCGCGTGGCGGGGGGAATCGGATACGCAGTATTTT.

The V and J genes are TRBV6-6 and TRBJ2-7; 8 bases agree with TRBD2. The CDR3 covers 14 residues. J was trimmed by 3 bases and V by 6 bases; bases with no gene match: 7. CDR1 and CDR2 (germline): MNHNY, SVGAGI (reference sequence). CDR3 sequence reads: CASSSGGAGYEQYF. The CDR3 DNA reads TGTGCCAGCAGCTCCGGGGGGGCGGGCTACGAGCAGTACTTC.

The rearrangement links TRBV29-1 to TRBJ1-2; tentatively, D is TRBD1 (5 bases). Trimming took off 0 bases at V and 3 bases at J, with 8 bases between the two ends. The CDR3 is 13 amino acids. Germline V CDR1 and CDR2: SQVTM, ANQGSEA. CDR3 DNA sequence: TGCAGCGTTGAAGATCCAGGGTACTATGGCTACACCTTC. Translating it yields CSVEDPGYYGYTF.

The chain links TRBV7-8 to TRBJ1-1; possibly TRBD1 for D (6 bases). V was clipped by 2 bases and J by 0 bases, with 19 bases between them. CDR1 SGHVS and CDR2 FQNEAQ come from the germline V gene. This CDR3 region has 18 residues. The CDR3 DNA follows: TGTGCCAGCAGCTTAATATCAGGGGCCACGCCAATGAACACTGAAGCTTTCTTT. Residues: CASSLISGATPMNTEAFF.

The V and J genes are TRBV6-1 and TRBJ1-4; D not certain. The CDR3 has 15 residues. The germline V gene has CDR1 MNHNS and CDR2 SASEGT. Trimming removed 3 bases at V and 3 bases at J, with 11 bases between. CDR3 sequence reads: CASSEARASNEKLFF. CDR3 DNA: TGTGCCAGCAGTGAGGCGCGGGCTTCTAATGAAAAACTGTTTTTT.

The J gene is TRBJ2-1, the V gene TRBV5-4; no firm D call. V lost 1 base to trimming and J lost 5 bases, with 13 bases between them. In germline, CDR1 is SGHNT, CDR2 YYREEE (reference sequence). The length of the CDR3 is 15 residues. In nucleotides, the CDR3 is TGTGCCAGCAGCTTGTCCCCCACCAGAGACAATGAGCAGTTCTTC. It translates to CASSLSPTRDNEQFF. Combining the CDR3 with reference TRBV5-4 and TRBJ2-1 gives the whole variable domain ETGVTQSPTHLIKTRGQQVTLRCSSQSGHNTVSWYQQALGQGPQFIFQYYREEENGRGNFPPRFSGLQFPNYSSELNVNALELDDSALYLCASSLSPTRDNEQFFGPGTRLTVL.

This chain links TRBV5-1 with TRBJ2-3; 11 nucleotides match TRBD1. The V gene's germline CDR1 is SGHRS and CDR2 YFSETQ. Germline trimming cut 3 bases from V and 2 bases from J; bases unmatched to any gene: 11. The CDR3 is 18 residues long. CDR3 region: CASSSGTGGRGSTDTQYF. The DNA of the CDR3 is TGCGCCAGCAGCTCCGGGACAGGGGGAAGAGGGTCCACAGATACGCAGTATTTT.

The gene calls are TRBV6-5 and TRBJ2-3, with 8 bases identical to TRBD2. Germline CDR1 and CDR2: MNHEY and SVGAGI. Trimming removed 5 bases from V and 9 bases from J; junction bases left unmatched: 13. The CDR3 contains 15 residues. CDR3 DNA sequence: TGTGCCAGCAGTACACGGCGGGGGGCTCTAACCACGCAGTATTTT. Residues: CASSTRRGALTTQYF.

This chain links TRBV19 with TRBJ2-4; D not resolved. Germline V gene lookup returns CDR1 LNHDA and CDR2 SQIVND (reference sequence). V was trimmed by 7 bases and J by 2 bases, leaving 12 bases between them. The CDR3 runs 14 residues. CDR3 DNA sequence: TGTGCCAGTACCCCTGGCAGTACCAAAAACATTCAGTACTTC. Translating gives CASTPGSTKNIQYF.

This clone is a singleton in its sample. The V call is TRBV6-5, the J call TRBJ1-1; 7 bases line up with TRBD1. CDR1 is MNHEY, CDR2 SVGAGI, per germline. The CDR3 has 15 residues. V was clipped by 0 bases and J by 3 bases; unmatched bases: 4. In DNA, the CDR3 is TGTGCCAGCAGTTACTCGACAGGGCGCGACACTGAAGCTTTCTTT. This translates into CASSYSTGRDTEAFF.